This T cell receptor (beta chain) was documented in a study of glioma-infiltrating T cells after dendritic cell vaccination. The wider study: Monocyte-derived dendritic cells, cultured seven days with IL-4 and GM-CSF, were pulsed with autologous tumor lysate. Study findings and constraints: Survival was not directly related to TCR clonality in these patients.

Patients had residual fresh-frozen tumor tissue and more than two years of survival data. PBMC sampling occurred before vaccination, two weeks after the third dose, and at progression. Assay: immunoSEQ multiplex PCR; the TCRdb copy retains only in-frame clones and omits some. This table has more than 95,000 clones, approximately 80% appearing once. As to this clone: Its antigen is unidentified. The sample has other DNA sequences that encode this CDR3 too.

This CDR3 is 17 amino acids long. Germline-derived CDR1 and CDR2 are SGHAT and FQNNGV. V lost 2 bases, J lost 4 bases, and 15 bases lay in between. J is TRBJ1-6 and V is TRBV11-2; D not certain. Sequenced here: blood, sampled before dendritic cell vaccination. The receptor was isolated from a human donor with glioblastoma. CDR3 coding DNA: TGTGCCAGCAGCTTATTGGTCGGAGGTGTGTATAATTCACCCCTCCACTTT. Its protein product is CASSLLVGGVYNSPLHF.